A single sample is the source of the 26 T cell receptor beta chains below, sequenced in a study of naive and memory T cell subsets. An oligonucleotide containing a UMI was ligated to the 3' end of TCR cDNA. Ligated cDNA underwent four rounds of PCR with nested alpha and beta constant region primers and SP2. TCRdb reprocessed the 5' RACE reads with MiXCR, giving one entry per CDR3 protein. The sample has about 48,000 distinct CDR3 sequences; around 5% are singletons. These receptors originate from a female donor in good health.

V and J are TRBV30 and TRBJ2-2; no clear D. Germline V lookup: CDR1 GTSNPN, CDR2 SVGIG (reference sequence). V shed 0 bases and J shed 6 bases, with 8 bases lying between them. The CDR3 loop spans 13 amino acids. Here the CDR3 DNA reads TGTGCCTGGAGTGTAATCGAGGCCGGGGAGCTGTTTTTT. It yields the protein CAWSVIEAGELFF.

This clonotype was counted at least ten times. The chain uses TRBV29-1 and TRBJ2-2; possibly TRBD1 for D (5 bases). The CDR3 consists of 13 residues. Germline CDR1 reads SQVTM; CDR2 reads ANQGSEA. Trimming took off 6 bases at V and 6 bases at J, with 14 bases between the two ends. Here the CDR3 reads CSVKQGSPGELFF. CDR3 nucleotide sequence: TGCAGCGTCAAGCAGGGCTCGCCCGGGGAGCTGTTTTTT.

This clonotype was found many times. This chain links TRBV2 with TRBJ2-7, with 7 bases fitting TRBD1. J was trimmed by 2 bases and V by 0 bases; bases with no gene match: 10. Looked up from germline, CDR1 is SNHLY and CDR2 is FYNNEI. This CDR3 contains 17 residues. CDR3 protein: CASSEALEGANPYEQYF. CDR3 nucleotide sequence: TGTGCCAGCAGTGAAGCGCTTGAGGGGGCTAACCCCTACGAGCAGTACTTC.

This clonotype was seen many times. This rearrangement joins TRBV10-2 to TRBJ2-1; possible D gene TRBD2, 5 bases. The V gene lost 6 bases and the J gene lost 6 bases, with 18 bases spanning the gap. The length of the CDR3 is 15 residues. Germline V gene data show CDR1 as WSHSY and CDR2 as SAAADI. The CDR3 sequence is CASRARVLLSNEQFF. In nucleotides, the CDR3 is TGCGCCAGCAGGGCGAGGGTTCTCCTGAGCAATGAGCAGTTCTTC.

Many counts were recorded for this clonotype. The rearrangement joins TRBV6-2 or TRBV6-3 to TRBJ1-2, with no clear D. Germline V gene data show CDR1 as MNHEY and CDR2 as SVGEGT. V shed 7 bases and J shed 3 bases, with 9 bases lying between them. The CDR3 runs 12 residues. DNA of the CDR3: TGTGCCAGCACTCCAGGATACTATGGCTACACCTTC. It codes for CASTPGYYGYTF.

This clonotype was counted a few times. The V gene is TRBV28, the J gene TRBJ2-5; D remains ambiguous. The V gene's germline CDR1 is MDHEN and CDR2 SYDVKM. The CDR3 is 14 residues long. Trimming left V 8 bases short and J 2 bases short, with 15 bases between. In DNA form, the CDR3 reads TGTGCCAGCCGTCGCCCAGTACTACAAGAGACCCAGTACTTC. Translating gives CASRRPVLQETQYF.

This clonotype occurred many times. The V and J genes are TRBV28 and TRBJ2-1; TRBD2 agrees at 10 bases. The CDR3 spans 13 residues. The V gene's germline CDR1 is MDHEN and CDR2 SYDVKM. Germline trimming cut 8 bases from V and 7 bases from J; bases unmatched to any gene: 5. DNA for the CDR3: TGTGCCAGCGGGGCTAGCGGGGGTAATGAGCAGTTCTTC. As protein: CASGASGGNEQFF. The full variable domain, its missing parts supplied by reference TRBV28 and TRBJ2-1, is DVKVTQSSRYLVKRTGEKVFLECVQDMDHENMFWYRQDPGLGLRLIYFSYDVKMKEKGDIPEGYSVSREKKERFSLILESASTNQTSMYLCASGASGGNEQFFGPGTRLTVL.

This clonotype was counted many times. CDR3 coding DNA: TGCAGTGCTGCGGGACTAGCGGGGCACAATGAGCAGTTCTTC. Its protein product is CSAAGLAGHNEQFF. V is TRBV20-1 and J is TRBJ2-1; the match to TRBD2 covers 13 bases. Germline V CDR1 and CDR2: DFQATT, SNEGSKA (reference sequence). J gave up 5 bases and V 5 bases, and 3 bases lay outside the gene matches. The CDR3 extends over 14 amino acids.

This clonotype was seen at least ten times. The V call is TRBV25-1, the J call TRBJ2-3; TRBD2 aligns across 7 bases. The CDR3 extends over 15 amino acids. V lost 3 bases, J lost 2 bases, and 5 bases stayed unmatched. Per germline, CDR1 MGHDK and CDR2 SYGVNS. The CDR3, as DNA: TGTGCCAGCAGTGAGAGAGCGGGACTCACAGATACGCAGTATTTT. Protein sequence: CASSERAGLTDTQYF. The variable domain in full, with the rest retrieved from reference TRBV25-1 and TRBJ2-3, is EADIYQTPRYLVIGTGKKITLECSQTMGHDKMYWYQQDPGMELHLIHYSYGVNSTEKGDLSSESTVSRIRTEHFPLTLESARPSHTSQYLCASSERAGLTDTQYFGPGTRLTVL.

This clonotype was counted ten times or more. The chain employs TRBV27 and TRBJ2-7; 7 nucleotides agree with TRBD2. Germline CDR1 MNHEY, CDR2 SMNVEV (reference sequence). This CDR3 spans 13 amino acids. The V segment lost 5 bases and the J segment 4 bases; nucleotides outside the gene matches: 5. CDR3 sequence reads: CASSLSGPYEQYF. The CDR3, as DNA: TGTGCCAGCAGTCTTAGCGGGCCTTACGAGCAGTACTTC.

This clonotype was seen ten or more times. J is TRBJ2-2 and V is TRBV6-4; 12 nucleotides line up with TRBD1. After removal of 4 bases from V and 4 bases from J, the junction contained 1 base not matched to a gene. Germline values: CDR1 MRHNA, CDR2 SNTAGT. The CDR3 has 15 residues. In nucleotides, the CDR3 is TGTGCCAGCAGTGGGGACAGGGGGCCCACCGGGGAGCTGTTTTTT. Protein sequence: CASSGDRGPTGELFF.

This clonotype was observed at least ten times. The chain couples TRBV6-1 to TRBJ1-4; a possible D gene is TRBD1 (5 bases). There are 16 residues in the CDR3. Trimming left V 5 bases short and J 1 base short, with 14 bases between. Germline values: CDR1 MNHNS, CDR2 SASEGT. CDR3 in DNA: TGTGCCAGCAGTCTTTCTACTGGGGGAACTAATGAAAAACTGTTTTTT. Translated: CASSLSTGGTNEKLFF.

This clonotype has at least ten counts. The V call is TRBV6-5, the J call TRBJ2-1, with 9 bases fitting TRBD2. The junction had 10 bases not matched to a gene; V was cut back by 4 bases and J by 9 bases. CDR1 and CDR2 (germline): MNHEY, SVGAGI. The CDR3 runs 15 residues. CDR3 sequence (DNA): TGTGCCAGCAGTTCCCTGACTAGCGGAGGAGGTGAGCAGTTCTTC. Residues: CASSSLTSGGGEQFF.

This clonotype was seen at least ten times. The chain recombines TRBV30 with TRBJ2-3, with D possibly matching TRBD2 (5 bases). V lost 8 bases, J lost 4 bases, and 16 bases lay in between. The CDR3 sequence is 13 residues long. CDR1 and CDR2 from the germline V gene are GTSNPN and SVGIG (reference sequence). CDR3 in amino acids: CARAPLASDTQYF. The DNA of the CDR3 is TGTGCCCGGGCCCCCCTAGCTTCAGATACGCAGTATTTT.

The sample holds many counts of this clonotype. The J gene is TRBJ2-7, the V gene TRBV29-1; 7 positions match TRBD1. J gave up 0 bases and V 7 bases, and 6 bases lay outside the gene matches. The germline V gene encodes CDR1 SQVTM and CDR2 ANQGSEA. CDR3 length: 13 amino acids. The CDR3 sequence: CSGATGLSYEQYF. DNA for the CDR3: TGCAGCGGGGCGACAGGGCTCTCCTACGAGCAGTACTTC.

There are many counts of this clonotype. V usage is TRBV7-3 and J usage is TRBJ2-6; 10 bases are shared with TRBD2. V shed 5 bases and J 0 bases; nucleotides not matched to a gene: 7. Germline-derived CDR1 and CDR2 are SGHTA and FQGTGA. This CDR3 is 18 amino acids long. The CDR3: CASSLTSGAHSGANVLTF. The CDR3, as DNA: TGTGCCAGCAGCCTTACTAGCGGGGCACACTCTGGGGCCAACGTCCTGACTTTC.

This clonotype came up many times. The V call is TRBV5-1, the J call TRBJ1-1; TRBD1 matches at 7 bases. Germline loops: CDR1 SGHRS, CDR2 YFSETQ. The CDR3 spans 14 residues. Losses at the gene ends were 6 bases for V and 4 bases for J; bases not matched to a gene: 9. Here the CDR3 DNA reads TGCGCCAGCACGGAGGGGGCGCTGAGCACTGAAGCTTTCTTT. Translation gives CASTEGALSTEAFF.

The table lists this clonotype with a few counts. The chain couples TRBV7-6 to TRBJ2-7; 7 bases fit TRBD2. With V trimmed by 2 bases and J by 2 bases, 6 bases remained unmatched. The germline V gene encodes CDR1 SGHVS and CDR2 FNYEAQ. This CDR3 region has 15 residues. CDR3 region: CASSLSLAETYEQYF. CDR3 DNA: TGTGCCAGCAGCTTAAGTCTAGCGGAAACCTACGAGCAGTACTTC.

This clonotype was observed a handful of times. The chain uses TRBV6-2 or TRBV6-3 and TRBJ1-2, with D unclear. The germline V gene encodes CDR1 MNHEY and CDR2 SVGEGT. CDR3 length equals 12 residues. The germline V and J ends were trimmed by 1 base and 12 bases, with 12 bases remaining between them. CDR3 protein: CASSYLKSGDTF. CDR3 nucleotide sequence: TGTGCCAGCAGTTACTTGAAATCGGGCGACACCTTC.

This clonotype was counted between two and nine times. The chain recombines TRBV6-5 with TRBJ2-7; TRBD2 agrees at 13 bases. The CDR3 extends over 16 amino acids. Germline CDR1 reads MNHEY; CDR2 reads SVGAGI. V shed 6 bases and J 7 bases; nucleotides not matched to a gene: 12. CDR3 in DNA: TGTGCCAGCAGGCGCACTAGCGGGAGGGCCCTTTATGAGCAGTACTTC. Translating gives CASRRTSGRALYEQYF.

CDR3 in DNA: TGTGCCAGAGGAGGACTAGCGGGAGTGGGTGAGCAGTTCTTC. This codes for CARGGLAGVGEQFF. J is TRBJ2-1 and V is TRBV6-5; TRBD2 matches 13 bases. Germline V gives CDR1 MNHEY, CDR2 SVGAGI. V shed 9 bases, J shed 9 bases, and the junction held 8 bases outside the gene matches. The CDR3 is made up of 14 amino acids.

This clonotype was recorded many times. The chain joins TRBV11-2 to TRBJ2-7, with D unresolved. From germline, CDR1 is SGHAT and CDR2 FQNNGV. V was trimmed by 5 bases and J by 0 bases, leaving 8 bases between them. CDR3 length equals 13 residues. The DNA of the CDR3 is TGTGCCAGCAGCCGGAGTAACTCCTACGAGCAGTACTTC. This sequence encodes CASSRSNSYEQYF.

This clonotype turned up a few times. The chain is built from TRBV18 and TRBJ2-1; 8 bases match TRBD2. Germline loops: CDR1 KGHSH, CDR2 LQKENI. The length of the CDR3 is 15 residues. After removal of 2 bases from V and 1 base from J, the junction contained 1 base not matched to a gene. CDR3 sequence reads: CASSPASGSYNEQFF. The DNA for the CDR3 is TGTGCCAGCTCACCAGCTAGCGGGTCCTACAATGAGCAGTTCTTC.

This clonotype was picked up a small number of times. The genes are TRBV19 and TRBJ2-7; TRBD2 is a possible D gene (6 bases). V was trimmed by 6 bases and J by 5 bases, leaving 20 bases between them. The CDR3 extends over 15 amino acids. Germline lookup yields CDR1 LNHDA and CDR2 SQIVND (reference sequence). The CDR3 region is CASSQTGTSRHEQYF. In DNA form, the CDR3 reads TGTGCCAGTAGCCAGACCGGGACTTCCCGCCACGAGCAGTACTTC.

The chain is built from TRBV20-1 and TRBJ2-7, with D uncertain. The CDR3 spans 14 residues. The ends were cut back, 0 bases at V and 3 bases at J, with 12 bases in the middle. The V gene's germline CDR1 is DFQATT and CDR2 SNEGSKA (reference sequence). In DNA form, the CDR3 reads TGCAGTGCTAGAGATCCCCGATGGGTCTACGAGCAGTACTTC. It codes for CSARDPRWVYEQYF.

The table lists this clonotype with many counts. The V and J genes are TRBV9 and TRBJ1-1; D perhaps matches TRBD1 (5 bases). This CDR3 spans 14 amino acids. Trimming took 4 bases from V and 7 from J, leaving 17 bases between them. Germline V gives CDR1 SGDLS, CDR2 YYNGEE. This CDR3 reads CASSLMGQGDEAFF. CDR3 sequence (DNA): TGTGCCAGCAGCCTCATGGGGCAGGGCGATGAAGCTTTCTTT.